Listed here are 27 T cell receptor beta chains from one sample, sequenced in a study of CD8 T cells in Susac syndrome. After extraction with the RNeasy kit, roughly 0.45 to 1 ug of the RNA was reverse transcribed using random hexamers. Via MiXCR, TCRdb re-called the immunoSEQ multiplex PCR reads, giving one row per CDR3 protein. The sample has about 100,000 distinct CDR3 sequences, about 95% seen once; the top ten hold 0.3%. The sequencing sample was made of CD8+ T cells from PBMCs. The source of these receptors is a human donor with Susac syndrome.

The chain employs TRBV7-8 and TRBJ2-5; weak D call: TRBD2 (6 bases). The V end lost 3 bases, the J end lost 5 bases, and 19 bases lay between the germline ends. The V gene's germline CDR1 is SGHVS and CDR2 FQNEAQ. The CDR3 is made up of 16 amino acids. This chain's CDR3 is CASSFWSGQGGETQYF. As DNA, the CDR3 is TGTGCCAGCAGCTTCTGGTCCGGGCAGGGAGGCGAGACCCAGTACTTC.

Concerning this clonotype: The junction and the germline gene differ at one end; a read error may be behind it. V gene TRBV29-1 combines with J gene TRBJ2-7, with D possibly matching TRBD2 (6 bases). The CDR3 runs to 14 residues. The germline V gene has CDR1 SQVTM and CDR2 ANQGSEA. This CDR3 reads CSVVSAGIIYAQYF. CDR3 coding DNA: TGCAGCGTTGTTTCCGCGGGAATTATCTACGCGCAGTACTTC.

The chain uses TRBV12-5 and TRBJ2-2, with TRBD1 matching over 7 bases. Germline-derived CDR1 and CDR2 are LGHNT and FRNRAP. CDR3 length equals 16 residues. With 0 bases clipped from V and 4 bases from J, the junction kept 5 bases outside the gene matches. The CDR3 protein is CASGLVLGQSTGELFF. For the CDR3, the DNA is TGTGCTAGTGGTTTGGTACTGGGACAGTCCACCGGGGAGCTGTTTTTT.

In nucleotides, the CDR3 is TGTGCCAGCAGCTTGCGGGGGAATGGGAATGAAAAACTGTTTTTT. Its protein is CASSLRGNGNEKLFF. The V call is TRBV5-6, the J call TRBJ1-4; TRBD1 might be the D (5 bases). CDR1 and CDR2 from the germline V gene are SGHDT and YYEEEE. The V gene lost 1 base and the J gene lost 5 bases, with 12 bases spanning the gap. This CDR3 is 15 amino acids long.

The chain links TRBV24-1 to TRBJ1-2; weak D call: TRBD1 (5 bases). Trimming left V 7 bases short and J 7 bases short, with 12 bases between. The CDR3 contains 12 residues. Germline V gene lookup returns CDR1 KGHDR and CDR2 SFDVKD. The CDR3 DNA reads as TGTGCCACCAGGGGACTGAATGGTGGCTACACCTTC. The encoded protein is CATRGLNGGYTF.

This clonotype was seen once. V usage is TRBV14 and J usage is TRBJ2-5; a weak D match, TRBD1 (5 bases). Germline-derived CDR1 and CDR2 are SGHDN and FVKESK. There are 16 residues in the CDR3. Trimming pared 1 base from V and 2 bases from J, leaving 14 bases between. The CDR3 loop reads CASSQVGAATQETQYF. The CDR3 nucleotides are TGTGCCAGCAGCCAAGTAGGGGCCGCCACTCAAGAGACCCAGTACTTC.

This rearrangement joins TRBV5-1 to TRBJ1-2; tentative D call: TRBD1 (6 bases). Trimming cost V 4 bases and J 4 bases, with 11 bases left between them. The CDR3 consists of 13 residues. The germline V gene has CDR1 SGHRS and CDR2 YFSETQ. CDR3 loop: CASSHREPYGYTF. DNA for the CDR3: TGCGCCAGCAGCCACAGGGAGCCCTATGGCTACACCTTC.

Written as DNA, the CDR3 is TGTGCCAGCAGCTTACTGGGGCGAGGTCTCTACGAGCAGTACTTC. This translates into CASSLLGRGLYEQYF. The rearrangement links TRBV13 to TRBJ2-7; tentative D call: TRBD1 (5 bases). Trimming stripped 2 bases from V and 3 bases from J, with 14 bases between. The CDR3 covers 15 residues. The germline V gene encodes CDR1 PRHDT and CDR2 FYEKMQ (reference sequence). Complete variable domain (other parts from reference TRBV13 and TRBJ2-7): AAGVIQSPRHLIKEKRETATLKCYPIPRHDTVYWYQQGPGQDPQFLISFYEKMQSDKGSIPDRFSAQQFSDYHSELNMSSLELGDSALYFCASSLLGRGLYEQYFGPGTRLTVT.

V is TRBV4-1 and J is TRBJ1-2; D perhaps matches TRBD1 (6 bases). The CDR3 spans 18 residues. V was trimmed by 1 base and J by 6 bases, leaving 24 bases between them. The germline CDR1 and CDR2 sequences are MGHRA and YSYEKL. CDR3 sequence: CASSQVLVGAQGGHGYTF. The DNA for the CDR3 is TGCGCCAGCAGCCAAGTATTGGTTGGGGCACAAGGGGGACATGGCTACACCTTC.

V and J are TRBV13 and TRBJ2-7; 9 bases are a match to TRBD2. CDR1 and CDR2 from the germline V gene are PRHDT and FYEKMQ (reference sequence). The CDR3 has 15 residues. V shed 3 bases, J shed 5 bases, and the junction held 8 bases outside the gene matches. DNA for the CDR3: TGTGCCAGCAGCTTCTATGGCGGGGGGGCCCACGAGCAGTACTTC. Translation: CASSFYGGGAHEQYF.

The chain employs TRBV29-1 and TRBJ2-7; 11 nucleotides match TRBD2. CDR1 is SQVTM, CDR2 ANQGSEA, per germline. V gave up 7 bases and J gave up 2 bases; unmatched junction bases: 4. The CDR3 extends over 13 amino acids. The CDR3 nucleotides are TGCAGCGCCAAACTAGCGGGGGCCTACGAGCAGTACTTC. It specifies CSAKLAGAYEQYF.

The rearrangement uses TRBV7-6 and TRBJ2-3; no reliable D call. The CDR3 sequence is 14 residues long. Germline V gives CDR1 SGHVS, CDR2 FNYEAQ. Trimming shortened V by 3 bases and J by 1 base, and 8 bases separated the two germline ends. The CDR3 nucleotides read TGTGCCAGCAGCTTTGGTGGGGGCACAGATACGCAGTATTTT. This gives the protein CASSFGGGTDTQYF.

The chain recombines TRBV3-1 with TRBJ2-7; 11 bases line up with TRBD2. CDR1 and CDR2 from the germline V gene are LGHDT and YNNKEL (reference sequence). The CDR3 has 14 amino acids. Trimming cost V 3 bases and J 8 bases; bases outside gene matches: 6. The DNA of the CDR3 is TGTGCCAGCAGCCAGTTTAGCGGGAGGGGTCAGCAGTACTTC. Translating gives CASSQFSGRGQQYF.

The gene calls are TRBV7-6 and TRBJ2-1; D might be TRBD2 (6 bases). Trimming removed 4 bases from V and 8 bases from J, with 9 bases in between. Germline lookup yields CDR1 SGHVS and CDR2 FNYEAQ. CDR3 length: 12 residues. The CDR3 region is CASSSLADEQFF. DNA of the CDR3: TGTGCCAGCAGCTCACTAGCAGATGAGCAGTTCTTC.

V usage is TRBV12-3 or TRBV12-4 and J usage is TRBJ2-1; 8 nucleotides align to TRBD1. The CDR3 contains 13 residues. The V gene end was trimmed by 7 bases and the J gene end by 9 bases; junction bases not matched to a gene: 8. DNA of the CDR3: TGTGCCAGCATCTTAGGACAGGGCGGTGAGCAGTTCTTC. Residues: CASILGQGGEQFF.

This clonotype was found once. The rearrangement uses TRBV4-1 and TRBJ2-3; D is uncertain. V was pared by 1 base and J by 8 bases, with 7 bases between. The germline CDR1 and CDR2 sequences are MGHRA and YSYEKL. The CDR3 loop spans 12 amino acids. DNA for the CDR3: TGCGCCAGCAGCCAAGCGCTTGGTACGCAGTATTTT. Translated, it gives CASSQALGTQYF.

V gene TRBV5-4 combines with J gene TRBJ2-7; 7 bases are a match to TRBD1. The CDR3 loop spans 14 amino acids. The germline V gene encodes CDR1 SGHNT and CDR2 YYREEE (reference sequence). V gave up 2 bases and J gave up 5 bases; unmatched junction bases: 7. CDR3 sequence: CASSFSTGRDEQYF. The CDR3 DNA follows: TGTGCCAGCAGCTTTTCGACAGGGCGGGACGAGCAGTACTTC.

This clonotype was seen once. The chain has TRBV5-1 and TRBJ1-2, with D perhaps matching TRBD1 (5 bases). This CDR3 spans 13 amino acids. V gave up 5 bases and J gave up 8 bases, with 16 bases separating them. Germline lookup yields CDR1 SGHRS and CDR2 YFSETQ. CDR3 bases: TGCGCCAGCAGACCGGGGGAGAGAGGAGGCTACACCTTC. It specifies CASRPGERGGYTF.

This chain uses TRBV7-9 with TRBJ2-3; D not certain. Germline lookup yields CDR1 SEHNR and CDR2 FQNEAQ (reference sequence). V gave up 1 base and J gave up 4 bases, with 9 bases separating them. The CDR3 spans 14 residues. Here the CDR3 reads CASSLETRADTQYF. The CDR3 DNA is TGTGCCAGCAGCTTAGAGACCAGAGCAGATACGCAGTATTTT. Supplemented by reference TRBV7-9 and TRBJ2-3, the full variable domain reads DTGVSQNPRHKITKRGQNVTFRCDPISEHNRLYWYRQTLGQGPEFLTYFQNEAQLEKSRLLSDRFSAERPKGSFSTLEIQRTEQGDSAMYLCASSLETRADTQYFGPGTRLTVL.

The chain uses TRBV4-1 and TRBJ2-5, with D perhaps being TRBD1 or TRBD2 (5 bases each). This CDR3 has 14 residues. V was pared by 1 base and J by 5 bases, with 11 bases between. CDR1 is MGHRA, CDR2 YSYEKL, per germline. The CDR3 sequence is CASSQAGTTETQYF. CDR3 sequence (DNA): TGCGCCAGCAGCCAAGCCGGGACGACTGAGACCCAGTACTTC.

The chain recombines TRBV27 with TRBJ2-3; D unresolved. The V gene's germline CDR1 is MNHEY and CDR2 SMNVEV (reference sequence). The CDR3 is 16 residues long. Trimming cost V 3 bases and J 5 bases, with 18 bases left between them. The CDR3 here is CASSLGFGTSRDTQYF. The CDR3 DNA reads as TGTGCCAGCAGTTTGGGCTTCGGTACTTCTCGAGATACGCAGTATTTT.

This chain uses TRBV18 with TRBJ1-1; D remains unclear. CDR3 length: 14 residues. Germline V lookup: CDR1 KGHSH, CDR2 LQKENI. V lost 6 bases to trimming and J lost 5 bases, with 16 bases between them. CDR3 amino acids: CASSRDSAGTEAFF. The CDR3 coding sequence is TGTGCCAGCTCTCGCGACTCTGCTGGGACTGAAGCTTTCTTT.

The chain couples TRBV3-1 to TRBJ2-6, with 9 positions matching TRBD1. The CDR3 runs 19 residues. The V gene's germline CDR1 is LGHDT and CDR2 YNNKEL (reference sequence). V shed 4 bases and J 0 bases; nucleotides not matched to a gene: 10. The CDR3 is CASSPVWTGASSGANVLTF. DNA of the CDR3: TGTGCCAGCAGCCCCGTTTGGACAGGGGCCAGCTCTGGGGCCAACGTCCTGACTTTC.

This clonotype was seen only once. The chain has TRBV11-3 and TRBJ1-1, with D tentatively TRBD1 (6 bases). The V gene's germline CDR1 is SGHNT and CDR2 YENEEA. The CDR3 is 14 residues long. V lost 3 bases to trimming and J lost 0 bases, with 8 bases between them. The chain's CDR3 is CASSFSGVNTEAFF. In nucleotides, the CDR3 is TGTGCCAGCAGCTTCTCAGGGGTGAACACTGAAGCTTTCTTT.

The chain joins TRBV12-3 or TRBV12-4 to TRBJ2-3, with 8 bases fitting TRBD1. The CDR3 runs to 14 residues. V shed 5 bases, J shed 5 bases, and the junction held 6 bases outside the gene matches. The CDR3 sequence is CASSAGTGEDTQYF. The CDR3 coding sequence is TGTGCCAGCAGTGCCGGGACAGGAGAAGATACGCAGTATTTT.

The gene calls are TRBV6-5 and TRBJ1-1; D not resolved. Trimming took 2 bases from V and 0 from J, leaving 22 bases between them. The CDR3 has 19 residues. The germline V gene encodes CDR1 MNHEY and CDR2 SVGAGI. The CDR3 is CASSYTLSDTAAVNTEAFF. The CDR3 nucleotides read TGTGCCAGCAGTTACACGCTCAGTGACACCGCTGCGGTGAACACTGAAGCTTTCTTT.

The gene calls are TRBV29-1 and TRBJ2-4; 7 nucleotides match TRBD1. V gave up 7 bases and J gave up 1 base; unmatched junction bases: 4. CDR1 is SQVTM and CDR2 is ANQGSEA in the germline V gene. The CDR3 is 13 amino acids. The CDR3 sequence is CSGIQGAKNIQYF. The CDR3 DNA follows: TGCAGCGGCATACAGGGGGCCAAAAACATTCAGTACTTC.